This T cell receptor beta chain was retrieved from a study of shared clonotypes between healthy human individuals. Broader study findings: Approximately 5% was the fraction of naive CD4 clonotypes found shared across several donors. The rarefaction results pointed to incomplete sorted-subset sequencing despite large depth.

About this clone itself: Its antigen is undetermined.

TCRdb keeps only in-frame clones here, not all; method: immunoSEQ multiplex PCR. The table has some 2 million clones, about 95% seen once. This CDR3 comprises 15 residues. The junction had 9 bases not matched to a gene; V was cut back by 6 bases and J by 5 bases. Germline V CDR1 and CDR2: SQVTM, ANQGSEA. Terminally differentiated effector memory CD45RA+ cells were excluded from the naive CD8 cells, which were CD45RO-negative and positively selected for CCR7. The TCR was taken from a man between 18 and 29 years old in good health. Sequenced sample: naive CD8+ T cells sorted from blood. This chain uses TRBV29-1 with TRBJ2-2, with 10 bases fitting TRBD2. CDR3 loop: CSVEIAGGGTGELFF. Here the CDR3 DNA reads TGCAGCGTAGAGATAGCGGGAGGAGGGACCGGGGAGCTGTTTTTT.